These T cell receptor beta chains were read from a single sample in a study of Graves' ophthalmopathy and Graves' hyperthyroidism. TCRdb itself ran the multiplex PCR reads through MiXCR, one entry per CDR3 protein. The table includes some 370,000 distinct CDR3 sequences, about 18% detected once. Sequencing used peripheral blood. These receptors all stem from an adult woman with stable Graves' hyperthyroidism. CDR3s include the opening cysteine and the closing phenylalanine or tryptophan. Fields, in order: V gene, D gene, clone size, J gene, CDR3 protein, CDR3 DNA. A D gene is named only where the DNA matches it firmly. The listing skips clone size in some rows; elsewhere it reads once, few, many or a size class.

V gene: TRBV5-1; D gene: -; clone size: many; J gene: TRBJ2-2; CDR3 protein: CASSFAWVENTGELFF; CDR3 DNA: TGCGCCAGCAGCTTCGCCTGGGTAGAAAACACCGGGGAGCTGTTTTTT
V gene: TRBV28; D gene: -; clone size: -; J gene: TRBJ1-5; CDR3 protein: CASSSYDSWGNQPQHF; CDR3 DNA: TGTGCCAGCAGTTCCTACGACAGCTGGGGCAATCAGCCCCAGCATTTT
V gene: TRBV29-1; D gene: TRBD1; clone size: -; J gene: TRBJ1-1; CDR3 protein: CSGLQGDAFF; CDR3 DNA: TGCAGCGGCCTACAGGGGGATGCTTTCTTT
V gene: TRBV28; D gene: -; clone size: -; J gene: TRBJ2-5; CDR3 protein: CASSRVGGTQYF; CDR3 DNA: TGTGCCTCCAGTCGTGTGGGAGGGACCCAGTACTTC
V gene: TRBV20-1; D gene: -; clone size: many; J gene: TRBJ1-2; CDR3 protein: CSASVRSNYGYTF; CDR3 DNA: TGCAGTGCTAGTGTCAGATCTAACTATGGCTACACCTTC
V gene: TRBV29-1; D gene: -; clone size: few; J gene: TRBJ2-2; CDR3 protein: CSVETPRGTGELFF; CDR3 DNA: TGCAGCGTTGAAACCCCCAGGGGCACCGGGGAGCTGTTTTTT
V gene: TRBV27; D gene: -; clone size: many; J gene: TRBJ2-7; CDR3 protein: CASSSVGVYSYEQYF; CDR3 DNA: TGTGCCAGCAGTTCCGTGGGTGTATACTCCTACGAGCAGTACTTC
V gene: TRBV12-3/TRBV12-4; D gene: TRBD1; clone size: many; J gene: TRBJ2-7; CDR3 protein: CASSPAGDRGSKYF; CDR3 DNA: TGTGCCAGCAGCCCCGCAGGGGACAGGGGTTCCAAGTACTTC
V gene: TRBV11-2; D gene: -; clone size: few; J gene: TRBJ2-7; CDR3 protein: CASSLILVREQYF; CDR3 DNA: TGTGCCAGCAGCTTAATTTTGGTACGCGAGCAGTACTTC
V gene: TRBV28; D gene: -; clone size: many; J gene: TRBJ1-1; CDR3 protein: CASSLARGGWTEAFF; CDR3 DNA: TGTGCCAGCAGTTTGGCCCGTGGGGGATGGACTGAAGCTTTCTTT
V gene: TRBV28; D gene: -; clone size: many; J gene: TRBJ1-1; CDR3 protein: CASSLVQRNTEAFF; CDR3 DNA: TGTGCCAGCAGTTTAGTACAGAGAAACACTGAAGCTTTCTTT
V gene: TRBV27; D gene: -; clone size: few; J gene: TRBJ2-7; CDR3 protein: CASSFLAPPSPYEQYF; CDR3 DNA: TGTGCCAGCAGTTTCCTAGCTCCGCCTTCCCCCTACGAGCAGTACTTC
V gene: TRBV4-1; D gene: TRBD1; clone size: many; J gene: TRBJ2-5; CDR3 protein: CASSQDKMAQGKETQYF; CDR3 DNA: TGCGCCAGCAGCCAAGATAAGATGGCACAGGGGAAAGAGACCCAGTACTTC
V gene: TRBV11-2; D gene: -; clone size: many; J gene: TRBJ2-7; CDR3 protein: CASSPLIYEQYF; CDR3 DNA: TGTGCCAGCAGCCCCCTAATCTACGAGCAGTACTTC
V gene: TRBV5-1; D gene: -; clone size: many; J gene: TRBJ1-5; CDR3 protein: CASSLAQGGQPQHF; CDR3 DNA: TGCGCCAGCAGCTTGGCCCAGGGTGGGCAGCCCCAGCATTTT
V gene: TRBV11-2; D gene: -; clone size: many; J gene: TRBJ1-3; CDR3 protein: CASSFSSTEASGNTIYF; CDR3 DNA: TGTGCCAGCAGCTTTTCTTCTACCGAGGCCTCTGGAAACACCATATATTTT
V gene: TRBV6-1; D gene: TRBD1; clone size: -; J gene: TRBJ1-2; CDR3 protein: CASSSLWTGNGYTF; CDR3 DNA: TGTGCCAGCTCCAGCCTGTGGACAGGGAACGGCTACACCTTC
V gene: TRBV12-3/TRBV12-4; D gene: TRBD2; clone size: many; J gene: TRBJ2-7; CDR3 protein: CASSLTSGNYEQYF; CDR3 DNA: TGTGCCAGCAGTCTGACTAGCGGGAACTACGAGCAGTACTTC
V gene: TRBV6-1; D gene: -; clone size: many; J gene: TRBJ1-1; CDR3 protein: CASPGGGWETEAFF; CDR3 DNA: TGTGCCTCCCCCGGGGGGGGATGGGAGACTGAAGCTTTCTTT
V gene: TRBV3-1; D gene: TRBD2; clone size: many; J gene: TRBJ2-5; CDR3 protein: CASSQSDTSAETQYF; CDR3 DNA: TGTGCCAGCAGCCAGAGCGATACTAGCGCAGAGACCCAGTACTTC
V gene: TRBV2; D gene: -; clone size: many; J gene: TRBJ1-5; CDR3 protein: CASSGQVNQPQHF; CDR3 DNA: TGTGCCAGCAGTGGACAGGTTAATCAGCCCCAGCATTTT
V gene: TRBV7-3; D gene: -; clone size: many; J gene: TRBJ2-2; CDR3 protein: CASSPVGTGELFF; CDR3 DNA: TGTGCCAGCAGCCCGGTAGGCACCGGGGAGCTGTTTTTT
V gene: TRBV27; D gene: -; clone size: many; J gene: TRBJ2-7; CDR3 protein: CASSSDPEREQYF; CDR3 DNA: TGTGCCAGCAGCTCTGACCCGGAGCGCGAGCAGTACTTC
V gene: TRBV6-5; D gene: -; clone size: many; J gene: TRBJ1-1; CDR3 protein: CASSYSGVNTEAFF; CDR3 DNA: TGTGCCAGCAGTTACTCGGGCGTGAACACTGAAGCTTTCTTT
V gene: TRBV5-1; D gene: -; clone size: few; J gene: TRBJ2-2; CDR3 protein: CASSLAGENTGELFF; CDR3 DNA: TGCGCCAGCAGCTTGGCGGGAGAAAACACCGGGGAGCTGTTTTTT
V gene: TRBV4-3; D gene: -; clone size: many; J gene: TRBJ1-1; CDR3 protein: CASSQVGTPQAAFF; CDR3 DNA: TGCGCCAGCAGCCAGGTCGGGACACCTCAAGCGGCTTTCTTT
V gene: TRBV2; D gene: -; clone size: many; J gene: TRBJ2-7; CDR3 protein: CASSESRAGPYEQYF; CDR3 DNA: TGTGCCAGCAGTGAATCCCGGGCAGGGCCTTACGAGCAGTACTTC
V gene: TRBV3-1; D gene: TRBD2; clone size: many; J gene: TRBJ2-5; CDR3 protein: CASTAFGGGKETQYF; CDR3 DNA: TGTGCCAGCACCGCCTTTGGGGGGGGAAAAGAGACCCAGTACTTC
V gene: TRBV12-3/TRBV12-4; D gene: -; clone size: many; J gene: TRBJ1-2; CDR3 protein: CASSLGRTNPYGYTF; CDR3 DNA: TGTGCCAGCAGTTTGGGTCGCACGAACCCCTATGGCTACACCTTC
V gene: TRBV6-1; D gene: TRBD1; clone size: many; J gene: TRBJ2-4; CDR3 protein: CASSAGTGGLAKNIQYF; CDR3 DNA: TGTGCCAGCAGTGCCGGGACAGGGGGCCTAGCCAAAAACATTCAGTACTTC
V gene: TRBV28; D gene: -; clone size: -; J gene: TRBJ1-2; CDR3 protein: CASSLALGAHGYTF; CDR3 DNA: TGTGCCAGCAGTTTAGCACTGGGGGCGCACGGCTACACCTTC
V gene: TRBV28; D gene: TRBD1; clone size: many; J gene: TRBJ1-5; CDR3 protein: CASSLVDRMNQPQHF; CDR3 DNA: TGTGCCAGCAGTTTAGTGGACAGGATGAATCAGCCCCAGCATTTT
V gene: TRBV7-2; D gene: -; clone size: many; J gene: TRBJ2-7; CDR3 protein: CASSTYYSEQYF; CDR3 DNA: TGTGCCAGCAGCACCTACTACAGCGAGCAGTACTTC
V gene: TRBV27; D gene: TRBD1; clone size: -; J gene: TRBJ2-7; CDR3 protein: CASSLAGQGFHEQYF; CDR3 DNA: TGTGCCAGCAGTTTGGCGGGACAGGGATTTCACGAGCAGTACTTC
V gene: TRBV6-5; D gene: -; clone size: many; J gene: TRBJ1-6; CDR3 protein: CASSYYGRGESPLHF; CDR3 DNA: TGTGCCAGCAGTTACTACGGGAGGGGTGAGTCACCCCTCCACTTT
V gene: TRBV7-9; D gene: TRBD1; clone size: many; J gene: TRBJ2-7; CDR3 protein: CASSHGDRVREQYF; CDR3 DNA: TGTGCCAGCAGCCACGGGGACAGGGTCCGCGAGCAGTACTTC
V gene: TRBV30; D gene: TRBD2; clone size: -; J gene: TRBJ2-2; CDR3 protein: CAWSQTILAGVAGELFF; CDR3 DNA: TGTGCCTGGAGTCAAACAATCCTAGCGGGAGTTGCCGGGGAGCTGTTTTTT
V gene: TRBV6-2/TRBV6-3; D gene: -; clone size: many; J gene: TRBJ2-7; CDR3 protein: CASSYSTVAGVEQYF; CDR3 DNA: TGTGCCAGCAGTTACTCGACGGTGGCAGGGGTTGAGCAGTACTTC
V gene: TRBV19; D gene: TRBD2; clone size: -; J gene: TRBJ2-7; CDR3 protein: CASSIYGGIDEQYF; CDR3 DNA: TGTGCCAGTAGTATATACGGGGGGATCGACGAGCAGTACTTC
V gene: TRBV28; D gene: -; clone size: many; J gene: TRBJ2-5; CDR3 protein: CASRDPGPNQETQYF; CDR3 DNA: TGTGCCAGCAGGGACCCGGGACCCAACCAAGAGACCCAGTACTTC
V gene: TRBV3-1; D gene: -; clone size: -; J gene: TRBJ1-1; CDR3 protein: CASRDAGGTEAFF; CDR3 DNA: TGTGCCAGCAGAGATGCGGGAGGTACTGAAGCTTTCTTT